This T cell receptor beta chain was sequenced during a study of shared clonotypes between healthy human individuals (dated by TCRdb to 2019 to 2021). About the full investigation: The cohort comprised two women and a few men aged 18 to 49 years. For each donor, CD4 naive and CD4 memory were each run on three plates, CD8 naive on two plates, and CD8 memory on one plate. Blood TCR repertoires of 5 or 6 healthy adults were deeply sequenced to estimate repertoire size and the extent of clonotype sharing between individuals. Different laboratories and diverse techniques were used to prepare libraries and sequence TCR repertoires, to increase sequencing depth and limit assay-specific biases. Leukapheresis yielded between about 0.85 and 9 billion PBMCs per donor. The research as a whole found: Sampling was limited to blood, and TCR repertoires in tissue likely differ from TCR repertoires in blood. Naive subsets generally had larger estimated clonotype richness than memory subsets. Pairwise subsampling indicated that sequencing depth was expected to affect the degree of clonotype sharing among donors. Roughly 5% of naive CD4, 3.5% of naive CD8, approximately 2.2% of memory CD4, and more than 0.35% of memory CD8 clonotypes were shared across a few donors. Because the study included a small number of donors, the genetic and exposure-history diversity represented was limited. Rarefaction of sorted-subset datasets indicated incomplete sequencing despite the large sequencing depth. Compared with non-shared clonotypes, the clonotypes found in all four sorted-subset donors had higher generation probabilities.

TCR CDR3 regions were amplified from genomic DNA by multiplex PCR using the deep immunoSEQ assay. Extracted genomic DNA from each cell subset was distributed evenly across all wells of several immunoSEQ 96-well plates, and each plate was treated as a replicate. Each replicate PCR for sorted subsets received about 0.2 ug genomic DNA, equal to 28,000 or so T cell genomes. Purified libraries were quantified with a Qubit 3.0 fluorometer, sized on a Bioanalyzer 2100, and re-quantified with the KAPA Library Quantification kit. A separate single-read 150-cycle Illumina NextSeq 550 flow cell was used to sequence each immunoSEQ 96-well plate. As for the original processing: Because the immunoSEQ output included only junctional sequences and no quality scores, the filtering could not be the same as the filtering used for full-length reads. Sequences were annotated with PyIR, a Python wrapper for IgBLAST v1.9, using IMGT germline references to assign V/J genes and CDR3. Reads were filtered out if the reads had weak V/J assignments (E-value above 1e-6), no CDR3, stop codons, out-of-frame junctions, or ambiguous translated residues. V3J clonotypes were defined as sequences sharing the same inferred V gene, J gene, and CDR3 amino acid sequence. Percentage overlap between repertoires was calculated by dividing the number of shared unique clonotypes by the size of the smaller repertoire. Repertoire richness was assessed with RTK rarefaction, the Chao1 estimator, and Recon v2.1 estimates of unobserved clonotypes. Generation probabilities for all TCRbeta clonotypes obtained by the gDNA method from a handful of donors were computed using OLGA. What TCRdb holds here is the immuneACCESS table cut down to in-frame rearrangements. Part of the clones is not present; checked against another copy, under half of the missing clones reflect an unresolved V gene, and the others are unexplained. D and trimming come from the DNA, and the V and J calls and clone size come from that table. The sample table holds 2 million to 2.5 million clones, of which approximately 90% were seen once. 0.37% of the sample is taken by the ten largest.

Donors were healthy HIV-negative adults with no recently reported acute infections or vaccinations. All donors were Caucasian adults living in Nashville, Tennessee, USA. CD4+ T cells were enriched by magnetic negative selection, after which naive cells were positively selected on CD45RA and the negative fraction was taken as the memory subset. Blood was collected by leukapheresis, and PBMCs were isolated by Ficoll-Histopaque density gradient centrifugation and then cryopreserved in liquid nitrogen vapor phase. Purity and quantity of every magnetically sorted T cell population were checked by analytical flow cytometry. Each sorted fraction had its genomic DNA isolated and then quantified by UV absorbance on a Nanodrop 2000c. Regarding this clone: No cognate antigen has been identified for it. Base qualities are not provided; no much larger clone lies one nucleotide away.

Reading the germline V gene gives CDR1 MNHEY and CDR2 SVGAGI. The junction shows trimming of 0 bases on V and 7 bases on J, plus 12 bases between the germline ends. There are 15 amino acids in the CDR3, from cysteine to phenylalanine inclusive. Only the CDR3 portion is preserved as DNA: 45 bases, with reading frame beginning at the first base. The TCR was taken from a young man in good health. Some clones in this sample may be carry-over from other donors' samples. The V gene is TRBV6-5 and the J gene is TRBJ1-4, with no D gene named confidently. The sample comprised naive CD4+ T cells from PBMCs. Per the publication, the cell subset or site label means: CD45RA+ positively selected. In nucleotides, the sequence is TGTGCCAGCAGTTACTCGGGCTTGGCAGGTGAAAAACTGTTTTTT. Translated, this gives CASSYSGLAGEKLFF.